The 29 T cell receptor beta chains below come from one sample, sequenced in a study of blood T cell repertoires in COVID-19. The protocol was immunoSEQ multiplex PCR, while the TCRdb copy is restricted to in-frame clones and leaves out a portion. The sample has more than 40,000 clones; about 85% are singletons. The sequenced sample consisted of peripheral blood. These receptors all come from a man between 60 and 70 years old with acute or convalescent COVID-19.

The chain links TRBV7-2 to TRBJ2-7; 7 nucleotides match TRBD1. CDR1 and CDR2 (germline): SGHTA, FQGNSA. This CDR3 is 14 amino acids long. V lost 5 bases, J lost 3 bases, and 7 bases stayed unmatched. The CDR3 nucleotides read TGTGCCAGCAGCCCGTGGACAGGAGTCTACGAGCAGTACTTC. Encoded protein: CASSPWTGVYEQYF.

This chain connects TRBV6-6 to TRBJ1-4; D is unresolved. The CDR3 spans 15 residues. V lost 0 bases to trimming and J lost 0 bases, with 5 bases between them. Germline V CDR1 and CDR2: MNHNY, SVGAGI (reference sequence). CDR3: CASSYSSPTNEKLFF. CDR3 in DNA: TGTGCCAGCAGTTACTCCAGTCCAACTAATGAAAAACTGTTTTTT.

This clone came up a few times. This rearrangement joins TRBV3-1 (or the pseudogene TRBV3-2) to TRBJ2-2; 15 bases match TRBD2. CDR1 LGHDT and CDR2 YNNKEL come from the germline V gene (reference sequence). This CDR3 comprises 19 residues. J gave up 5 bases and V 4 bases, and 11 bases lay outside the gene matches. The CDR3 DNA sequence: TGTGCCAGCAGCCGAAGAGGACTAGCGGGGGGGCCGTCAACCGGGGAGCTGTTTTTT. Encoded protein: CASSRRGLAGGPSTGELFF.

V and J are TRBV9 and TRBJ2-1; D might be TRBD2 (5 bases). Per the germline V gene, CDR1 is SGDLS and CDR2 is YYNGEE. The CDR3 has 17 amino acids. V gave up 4 bases and J gave up 0 bases, with 17 bases separating them. CDR3: CASSPRAGSGSYNEQFF. The CDR3 coding sequence is TGTGCCAGCAGCCCCCGGGCGGGCTCCGGCTCCTACAATGAGCAGTTCTTC. Using reference TRBV9 and TRBJ2-1 for the parts outside the CDR3, the full variable domain is DSGVTQTPKHLITATGQRVTLRCSPRSGDLSVYWYQQSLDQGLQFLIQYYNGEERAKGNILERFSAQQFPDLHSELNLSSLELGDSALYFCASSPRAGSGSYNEQFFGPGTRLTVL.

Worth noting for this clone: At one of its ends the junction is not consistent with the germline gene, which may arise from a read error. The gene calls are TRBV7-7 and TRBJ2-5; D uncertain. Germline assignment: CDR1 SSHAT and CDR2 FNYEAQ (reference sequence). The CDR3 loop spans 16 amino acids. The CDR3 nucleotides are TGTGCTAGCAGCTTAGGCCGAGGTGTAGTCATTGAGACCCAGTACTTC. Its translation: CASSLGRGVVIETQYF.

This clone was counted between two and nine times. The V and J genes are TRBV5-1 and TRBJ2-3; 10 nucleotides match TRBD2. This CDR3 comprises 16 residues. Germline V gene lookup returns CDR1 SGHRS and CDR2 YFSETQ. V was clipped by 4 bases and J by 2 bases; unmatched bases: 7. For the CDR3, the DNA is TGCGCCAGCAGCCCCCTAGCGGGGGAATCCACAGATACGCAGTATTTT. Translating it yields CASSPLAGESTDTQYF.

This clone was counted a few times. The CDR3 here is CASSFRDSLNGYTF. In DNA form, the CDR3 reads TGTGCCAGCAGTTTCCGGGACAGTTTAAATGGCTACACCTTC. J is TRBJ1-2 and V is TRBV6-5; 7 positions match TRBD1. Germline CDR1 and CDR2: MNHEY and SVGAGI. The J segment lost 6 bases and the V segment lost 4 bases, leaving 8 bases of the junction unmatched. The CDR3 consists of 14 residues.

CDR3 nucleotide sequence: TGTGCCAGCAGCCAAGATAGCATAGTACAGTGGGACAGGGGATTTTACAATGAGCAGTTCTTC. Its protein product is CASSQDSIVQWDRGFYNEQFF. This chain links TRBV14 with TRBJ2-1; 10 nucleotides line up with TRBD1. CDR3 length: 21 amino acids. Germline values: CDR1 SGHDN, CDR2 FVKESK. The junction had 18 bases not matched to a gene; V was cut back by 0 bases and J by 4 bases.

This rearrangement joins TRBV7-9 to TRBJ2-2; TRBD2 aligns across 10 bases. Looked up from germline, CDR1 is SEHNR and CDR2 is FQNEAQ (reference sequence). Losses at the gene ends were 7 bases for V and 5 bases for J; bases not matched to a gene: 10. CDR3 size: 16 residues. CDR3 nucleotides: TGTGCCAGCATCAAATCCGGACTAGCGGTAACCGGGGAGCTGTTTTTT. Protein: CASIKSGLAVTGELFF.

The chain has TRBV19 and TRBJ1-3; 9 bases map to TRBD1. The CDR3 is made up of 15 amino acids. V gave up 5 bases and J gave up 2 bases; unmatched junction bases: 4. Germline loops: CDR1 LNHDA, CDR2 SQIVND (reference sequence). The CDR3 loop reads CASSLQGAAGNTIYF. The DNA for the CDR3 is TGTGCCAGTAGTTTACAGGGGGCGGCTGGAAACACCATATATTTT.

The chain carries TRBV7-2 and TRBJ2-3; TRBD1 matches 10 bases. CDR1 is SGHTA, CDR2 FQGNSA, per germline. The CDR3 spans 14 residues. J lost 7 bases, V lost 6 bases, and 7 bases had no gene match. CDR3 amino acids: CASRPTGGKHTQYF. The DNA of the CDR3 is TGTGCCAGCAGGCCGACAGGGGGCAAACATACGCAGTATTTT.

The genes are TRBV10-3 and TRBJ1-2, with 9 bases identical to TRBD1. From germline, CDR1 is ENHRY and CDR2 SYGVKD. Trimming cost V 10 bases and J 3 bases; bases outside gene matches: 6. This CDR3 comprises 13 residues. DNA for the CDR3: TGTGCCAGCAAACAGGGGGCGGACTATGGCTACACCTTC. As protein: CASKQGADYGYTF.

The V call is TRBV3-1 (or the pseudogene TRBV3-2), the J call TRBJ1-6; a possible D gene is TRBD1 (5 bases). The V gene's germline CDR1 is LGHDT and CDR2 YNNKEL (reference sequence). This CDR3 region has 14 residues. V was shortened by 1 base and J by 9 bases, with 10 bases between the two germline ends. CDR3 DNA sequence: TGTGCCAGCAGCCAAGGCCGACAGATTTCACCCCTCCACTTT. Amino acids: CASSQGRQISPLHF.

The V and J genes are TRBV15 and TRBJ1-5, with 10 bases lining up with TRBD1. Trimming cost V 3 bases and J 5 bases; bases outside gene matches: 4. Germline assignment: CDR1 LNHNV and CDR2 YYDKDF (reference sequence). This CDR3 comprises 15 residues. DNA for the CDR3: TGTGCCACCAGCAGGACAGGGGGCCCTGATCAGCCCCAGCATTTT. Protein: CATSRTGGPDQPQHF.

This sequence joins TRBV5-1 and TRBJ2-5, with TRBD2 matching 15 bases. V lost 7 bases, J lost 5 bases, and 6 bases stayed unmatched. Germline CDR1 and CDR2: SGHRS and YFSETQ. The CDR3 covers 15 residues. CDR3 nucleotides: TGCGCCAGCCAACTCGGGACTAGCGGGGGGGAGACCCAGTACTTC. The encoded protein is CASQLGTSGGETQYF.

This clone was seen only once. V is TRBV19 and J is TRBJ1-2; D perhaps matches TRBD1 (6 bases). Germline V lookup: CDR1 LNHDA, CDR2 SQIVND (reference sequence). The CDR3 totals 15 residues. Trimming stripped 4 bases from V and 6 bases from J, with 18 bases between. CDR3 sequence reads: CASSSHLAGVNGYTF. For the CDR3, the DNA is TGTGCCAGTAGTAGTCACCTCGCAGGGGTCAATGGCTACACCTTC. Looking up the rest from reference TRBV19 and TRBJ1-2 gives the full variable domain: DGGITQSPKYLFRKEGQNVTLSCEQNLNHDAMYWYRQDPGQGLRLIYYSQIVNDFQKGDIAEGYSVSREKKESFPLTVTSAQKNPTAFYLCASSSHLAGVNGYTFGSGTRLTVV.

The gene calls are TRBV18 and TRBJ2-7, with D unresolved. Per the germline V gene, CDR1 is KGHSH and CDR2 is LQKENI. There are 16 residues in the CDR3. Trimming removed 2 bases from V and 0 bases from J, with 14 bases in between. CDR3 sequence reads: CASSPRSAGTSYEQYF. In nucleotides, the CDR3 is TGTGCCAGCTCACCAAGATCGGCAGGAACCTCCTACGAGCAGTACTTC.

The V and J genes are TRBV5-6 and TRBJ1-6; the D gene is possibly TRBD1 (6 bases). The CDR3 extends over 13 amino acids. From germline, CDR1 is SGHDT and CDR2 YYEEEE. Trimming left V 4 bases short and J 10 bases short, with 12 bases between. CDR3 sequence: CASSLQTGSPLHF. For the CDR3, the DNA is TGTGCCAGCAGCCTACAAACAGGGTCACCCCTCCACTTT.

The CDR3 is CASSLEFRGNSPLHF. CDR3 nucleotides: TGTGCCAGCAGCTTAGAGTTCAGAGGAAATTCACCCCTCCACTTT. The chain joins TRBV7-2 to TRBJ1-6; D ambiguous. Germline CDR1 is SGHTA and CDR2 is FQGNSA. The CDR3 contains 15 residues. Trimming cost V 1 base and J 7 bases, with 11 bases left between them.

The chain uses TRBV10-2 and TRBJ1-6; D possibly corresponds to TRBD1 (5 bases). The CDR3 is made up of 15 amino acids. The germline CDR1 and CDR2 sequences are WSHSY and SAAADI. The germline V and J ends were trimmed by 8 bases and 7 bases, with 18 bases remaining between them. DNA of the CDR3: TGCGCCAGCGGGGCGCGGTTGGGTGCGAATTCACCCCTCCACTTT. Translating gives CASGARLGANSPLHF.

The chain recombines TRBV11-3 with TRBJ1-6; no definite D call. The CDR3 has 17 amino acids. Trimming removed 6 bases from V and 0 bases from J, with 15 bases in between. Per germline, CDR1 SGHNT and CDR2 YENEEA. The CDR3 nucleotides read TGTGCCAGCAGACGGAGTTTCTATGACTCCTATAATTCACCCCTCCACTTT. Translating gives CASRRSFYDSYNSPLHF.

This chain connects TRBV4-1 to TRBJ1-2, with D maybe TRBD1 (5 bases). V was shortened by 1 base and J by 8 bases, with 14 bases between the two germline ends. The V gene's germline CDR1 is MGHRA and CDR2 YSYEKL. The CDR3 runs to 14 residues. CDR3 in amino acids: CASSQGQTQGGYTF. The DNA for the CDR3 is TGCGCCAGCAGCCAAGGCCAGACCCAGGGCGGCTACACCTTC.

This sequence joins TRBV14 and TRBJ1-1, with 8 bases lining up with TRBD1. Germline assignment: CDR1 SGHDN and CDR2 FVKESK. The CDR3 is 18 residues long. V lost 4 bases, J lost 4 bases, and 17 bases stayed unmatched. The CDR3 sequence: CASSLMDRAVGRGTEAFF. For the CDR3, the DNA is TGTGCCAGCAGCCTTATGGACAGGGCGGTTGGAAGGGGCACTGAAGCTTTCTTT.

The chain's CDR3 is CASSPRQGINEQYF. CDR3 in DNA: TGTGCCAGCTCACCAAGGCAGGGGATCAACGAGCAGTACTTC. The chain has TRBV18 and TRBJ2-7; maybe TRBD1 (6 bases). V gave up 2 bases and J gave up 5 bases, with 13 bases separating them. The CDR3 has 14 amino acids. Per germline, CDR1 KGHSH and CDR2 LQKENI.

V gene TRBV5-1 combines with J gene TRBJ2-7, with 9 bases identical to TRBD2. The length of the CDR3 is 15 residues. Germline V CDR1 and CDR2: SGHRS, YFSETQ. V lost 4 bases and J lost 2; bases outside the gene matches: 7. The CDR3 DNA follows: TGCGCCAGCAGCGCGGGAGGGACAGCCACCTACGAGCAGTACTTC. The encoded protein is CASSAGGTATYEQYF. Complete variable domain (other parts from reference TRBV5-1 and TRBJ2-7): KAGVTQTPRYLIKTRGQQVTLSCSPISGHRSVSWYQQTPGQGLQFLFEYFSETQRNKGNFPGRFSGRQFSNSRSEMNVSTLELGDSALYLCASSAGGTATYEQYFGPGTRLTVT.

A few counts support this clone. The chain uses TRBV19 and TRBJ2-1; D gene ambiguous. Germline V lookup: CDR1 LNHDA, CDR2 SQIVND (reference sequence). V was cut by 3 bases and J by 0 bases, with 9 bases left in between. This CDR3 has 15 amino acids. The CDR3 region has the DNA TGTGCCAGTAGTATTTCTCCTCTCTCCTACAATGAGCAGTTCTTC. This translates into CASSISPLSYNEQFF.

This sequence joins TRBV4-3 and TRBJ1-4; 7 bases match TRBD1. The CDR3 runs to 16 residues. V shed 0 bases, J shed 7 bases, and the junction held 8 bases outside the gene matches. Germline-derived CDR1 and CDR2 are LGHNA and YSLEER. CDR3 sequence reads: CASSQEVRQGGEKLFF. The CDR3 nucleotides are TGCGCCAGCAGCCAAGAGGTTAGACAGGGAGGTGAAAAACTGTTTTTT.

This clone was seen once. V is TRBV11-2 and J is TRBJ2-1; 13 positions agree with TRBD2. Trimming at V came to 2 bases and at J to 10 bases, leaving 11 bases not matched to a gene. Germline V gene data show CDR1 as SGHAT and CDR2 as FQNNGV. The CDR3 is made up of 17 amino acids. The CDR3 loop is CASSLTYTSGGAQEQFF. DNA for the CDR3: TGTGCCAGCAGCTTAACGTATACTAGCGGGGGGGCACAGGAGCAGTTCTTC. The complete variable domain, with remaining parts taken from reference TRBV11-2 and TRBJ2-1, reads EAGVAQSPRYKIIEKRQSVAFWCNPISGHATLYWYQQILGQGPKLLIQFQNNGVVDDSQLPKDRFSAERLKGVDSTLKIQPAKLEDSAVYLCASSLTYTSGGAQEQFFGPGTRLTVL.

The rearrangement joins TRBV7-2 to TRBJ2-7, with D possibly TRBD1 on 5 matching bases. In germline, CDR1 is SGHTA, CDR2 FQGNSA. Trimming took off 4 bases at V and 2 bases at J, with 15 bases between the two ends. CDR3 length equals 15 residues. In nucleotides, the CDR3 is TGTGCCAGCAGCTGGCTCAGGGATTTCCCCTACGAGCAGTACTTC. Amino acid sequence: CASSWLRDFPYEQYF. The full variable domain, with the rest looked up from reference TRBV7-2 and TRBJ2-7, is GAGVSQSPSNKVTEKGKDVELRCDPISGHTALYWYRQSLGQGLEFLIYFQGNSAPDKSGLPSDRFSAERTGGSVSTLTIQRTQQEDSAVYLCASSWLRDFPYEQYFGPGTRLTVT.